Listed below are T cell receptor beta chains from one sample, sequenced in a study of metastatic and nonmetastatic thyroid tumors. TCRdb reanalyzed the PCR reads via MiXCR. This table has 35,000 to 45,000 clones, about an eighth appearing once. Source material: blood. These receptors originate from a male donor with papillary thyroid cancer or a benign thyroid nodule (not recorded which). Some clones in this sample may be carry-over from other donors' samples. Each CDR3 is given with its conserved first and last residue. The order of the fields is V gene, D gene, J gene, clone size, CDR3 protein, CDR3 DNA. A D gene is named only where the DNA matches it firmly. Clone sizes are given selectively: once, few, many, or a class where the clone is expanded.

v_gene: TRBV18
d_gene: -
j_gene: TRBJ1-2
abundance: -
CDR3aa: CASSPPSGRYTF
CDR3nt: TGTGCCAGCTCACCACCGTCGGGGCGCTACACCTTC

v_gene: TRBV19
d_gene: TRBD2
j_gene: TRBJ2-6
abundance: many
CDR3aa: CASSIGMGGISSGANVLTF
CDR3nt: TGTGCCAGTAGTATAGGTATGGGAGGGATCAGCTCTGGGGCCAACGTCCTGACTTTC

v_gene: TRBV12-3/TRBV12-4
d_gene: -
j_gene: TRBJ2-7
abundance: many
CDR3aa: CASSPPAGNDEQYF
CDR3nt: TGTGCCAGCAGTCCCCCGGCGGGGAACGACGAGCAGTACTTC

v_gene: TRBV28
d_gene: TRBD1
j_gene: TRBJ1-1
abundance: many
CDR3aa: CAGQGDTEAFF
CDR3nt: TGTGCTGGACAGGGGGATACTGAAGCTTTCTTT

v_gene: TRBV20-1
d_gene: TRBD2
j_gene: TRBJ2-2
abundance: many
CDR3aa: CSARDMTSGSHGELFF
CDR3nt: TGCAGTGCTAGAGATATGACTAGCGGGAGCCACGGGGAGCTGTTTTTT

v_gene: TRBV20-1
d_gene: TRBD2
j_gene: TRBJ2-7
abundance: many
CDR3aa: CSARVSGGSYEQYF
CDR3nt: TGCAGTGCTAGAGTTAGCGGGGGCTCCTACGAGCAGTACTTC

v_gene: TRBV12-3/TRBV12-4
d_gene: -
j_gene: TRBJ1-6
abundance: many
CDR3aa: CASSLWGIQNSPLHF
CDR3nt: TGTGCCAGCAGTTTATGGGGGATTCAAAATTCACCCCTCCACTTT

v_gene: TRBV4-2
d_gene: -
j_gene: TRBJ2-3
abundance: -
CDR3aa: CASSRAGNTAGTDTQYF
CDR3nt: TGTGCCAGCAGCCGGGCGGGAAACACCGCGGGAACAGATACGCAGTATTTT

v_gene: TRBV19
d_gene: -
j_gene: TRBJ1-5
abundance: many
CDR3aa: CASSWGGRKTPQHF
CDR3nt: TGTGCCAGTAGTTGGGGGGGCAGAAAGACGCCCCAGCATTTT

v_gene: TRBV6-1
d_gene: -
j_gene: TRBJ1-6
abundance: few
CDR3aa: CASRKVENSPLHF
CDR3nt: TGTGCCAGCAGAAAAGTAGAAAATTCACCACTCCACTTT

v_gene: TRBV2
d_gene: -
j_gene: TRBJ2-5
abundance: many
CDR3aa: CASSAYGETQYF
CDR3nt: TGTGCCAGCAGTGCTTACGGAGAGACCCAGTACTTC

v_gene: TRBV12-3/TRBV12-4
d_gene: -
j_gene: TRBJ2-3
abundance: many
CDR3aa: CASSLRMSTDTQYF
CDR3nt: TGTGCCAGCAGTTTACGCATGTCCACAGATACGCAGTATTTT

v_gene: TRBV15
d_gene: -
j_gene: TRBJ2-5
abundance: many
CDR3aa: CATSGRGHTRNQETQYF
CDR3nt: TGTGCCACCAGCGGACGAGGACACACCCGGAACCAAGAGACCCAGTACTTC

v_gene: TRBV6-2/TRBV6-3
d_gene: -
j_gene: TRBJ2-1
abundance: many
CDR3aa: CASSYPATRLTEQFF
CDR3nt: TGTGCCAGCAGTTACCCGGCAACAAGGCTCACTGAGCAGTTCTTC

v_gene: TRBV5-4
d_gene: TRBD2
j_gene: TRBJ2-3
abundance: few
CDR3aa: CASSFGLAGGYTDTQYF
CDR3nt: TGTGCCAGCAGCTTTGGACTAGCGGGAGGCTACACAGATACGCAGTATTTT

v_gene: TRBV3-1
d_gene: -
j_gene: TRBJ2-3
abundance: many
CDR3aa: CASSLRGATVDTQYF
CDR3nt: TGTGCCAGCAGCCTTCGGGGGGCAACGGTAGATACGCAGTATTTT

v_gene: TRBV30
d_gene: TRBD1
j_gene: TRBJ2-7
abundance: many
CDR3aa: CAWTGTGWGEQYF
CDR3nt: TGTGCCTGGACCGGGACAGGGTGGGGCGAGCAGTACTTC

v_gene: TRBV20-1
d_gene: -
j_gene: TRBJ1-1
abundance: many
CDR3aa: CSAQGYAGRGDTEAFF
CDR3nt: TGCAGTGCTCAAGGTTATGCGGGACGAGGGGACACTGAAGCTTTCTTT

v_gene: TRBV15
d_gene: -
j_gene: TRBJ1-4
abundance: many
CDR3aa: CATRRRSVEKLFF
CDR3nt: TGTGCCACCCGCCGTCGTTCTGTTGAAAAACTGTTTTTT

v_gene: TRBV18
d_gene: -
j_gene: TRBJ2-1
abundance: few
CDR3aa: CASYERAANEQFF
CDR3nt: TGTGCCAGCTACGAGCGGGCGGCTAATGAGCAGTTCTTC

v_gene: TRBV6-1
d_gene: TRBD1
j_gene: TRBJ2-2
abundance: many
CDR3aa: CASTRDRAPGELFF
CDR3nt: TGTGCCAGCACCCGGGACAGGGCGCCCGGGGAGCTGTTTTTT

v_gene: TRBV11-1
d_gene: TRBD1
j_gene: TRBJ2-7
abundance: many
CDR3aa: CASSSYRGLGSYEQYF
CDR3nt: TGTGCCAGCAGCTCCTACAGGGGATTAGGGTCCTACGAGCAGTACTTC

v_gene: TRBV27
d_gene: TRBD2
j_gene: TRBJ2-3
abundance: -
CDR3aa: CASSSRLAGGTDTQYF
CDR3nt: TGTGCCAGCAGTTCAAGACTAGCGGGCGGCACAGATACGCAGTATTTT

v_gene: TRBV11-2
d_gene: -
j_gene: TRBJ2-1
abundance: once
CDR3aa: CASSLLSVGSYNEQFF
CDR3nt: TGTGCCAGCAGCCTCCTCTCAGTGGGCTCCTACAATGAGCAGTTCTTC

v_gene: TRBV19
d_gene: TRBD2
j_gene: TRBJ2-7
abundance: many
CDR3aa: CASSILLAGIYEQYF
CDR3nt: TGTGCCAGTAGTATTTTACTAGCGGGAATTTACGAGCAGTACTTC

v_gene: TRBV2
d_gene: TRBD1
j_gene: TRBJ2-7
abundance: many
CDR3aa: CASKGDSGPYEQYF
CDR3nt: TGTGCCAGCAAGGGGGACAGCGGCCCCTACGAGCAGTACTTC

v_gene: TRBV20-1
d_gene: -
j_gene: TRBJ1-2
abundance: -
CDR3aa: CSARDPGGYGGYTF
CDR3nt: TGCAGTGCTAGAGATCCCGGGGGGTATGGTGGCTACACCTTC